The 10 T cell receptor beta chains given below trace back to one sample, sequenced in a study of vaccination and CD4 T cells after COVID-19. No antigen is known for these receptors. Sequenced with the Oncomine TCR Beta short-read assay was DNA taken from cultured CD4+ T cells. TCRdb re-called the PCR reads with MiXCR, one entry per CDR3 protein. The data contain over 10,000 distinct CDR3 sequences, 50% to 55% of them seen just once; the ten biggest clones take up roughly a sixth. The treatment: roughly 10-day PBMC culture with coronavirus spike peptide pools or control peptides (ViraFEST assay). The sample consisted of cultured CD4+ T cells from blood, taken after SARS-CoV-2 vaccination. The receptors come from a human donor with COVID-19.

This clonotype was detected only a few times. This chain connects TRBV24-1 to TRBJ1-2; 8 bases align to TRBD1. V was pared by 7 bases and J by 5 bases, with 5 bases of the junction left unmatched. CDR1 and CDR2 from the germline V gene are KGHDR and SFDVKD. This CDR3 region has 13 residues. The CDR3 is CATSEDRGYGYTF. In nucleotides, the CDR3 is TGTGCCACCAGCGAAGACAGGGGTTATGGCTACACCTTC.

The V call is TRBV7-3, the J call TRBJ1-1, with 7 bases lining up with TRBD1. Germline values: CDR1 SGHTA, CDR2 FQGTGA. The V segment lost 5 bases and the J segment 1 base; nucleotides outside the gene matches: 10. The CDR3 loop spans 16 amino acids. CDR3 coding DNA: TGTGCCAGCAGCCCATTTCAGGGGGTGGCGAACACTGAAGCTTTCTTT. Its translation is CASSPFQGVANTEAFF.

In DNA, the CDR3 is TGCAGTGCTAGAAAGACCAGTACTGGAAACACCATATATTTT. The encoded protein is CSARKTSTGNTIYF. This chain joins TRBV20-1 and TRBJ1-3; D is undetermined. The CDR3 runs 14 residues. Per germline, CDR1 DFQATT and CDR2 SNEGSKA (reference sequence). V dropped 2 bases and J dropped 2 bases, with 10 bases sitting between them.

There are a few counts of this clonotype. Its ends do not fully match the called genes, so a read error is possible. The chain couples TRBV6-1 to TRBJ2-5, with 8 bases that match TRBD2. This CDR3 contains 14 residues. Germline V lookup: CDR1 MNHNS, CDR2 SASEGT. The CDR3 reads CASTERGGPKTQYF. Here the CDR3 DNA reads TGTGCCAGCACTGAACGGGGGGGCCCCAAGACCCAGTACTTC.

By frequency in the sample, this clonotype is large. V gene TRBV2 combines with J gene TRBJ1-2; the D is unclear. The V end was cut by 7 bases, the J end by 8 bases, with 23 bases between. CDR1 is SNHLY, CDR2 FYNNEI, per germline. The CDR3 is 15 amino acids. The CDR3 nucleotides are TGTGCCAGCAACCACCGTGAGGGAAGGGTTGGCGGCTACACCTTC. Protein sequence: CASNHREGRVGGYTF.

CDR3 sequence (DNA): TGTGCCAGTAGTATTTCCTCTCGACTAGCGGGGGGTGTGGAGGCCCAGTACTTC. This gives the protein CASSISSRLAGGVEAQYF. The chain recombines TRBV19 with TRBJ2-5; 13 bases are a match to TRBD2. Germline CDR1 LNHDA, CDR2 SQIVND (reference sequence). Losses at the gene ends were 3 bases for V and 9 bases for J; bases not matched to a gene: 16. This CDR3 is 18 amino acids long.

The gene calls are TRBV7-9 and TRBJ2-7; D might be TRBD2 (6 bases). V lost 0 bases, J lost 3 bases, and 6 bases lay in between. This CDR3 spans 13 amino acids. Germline values: CDR1 SEHNR, CDR2 FQNEAQ (reference sequence). CDR3 bases: TGTGCCAGCAGCTTAGCCGGGGGCTACGAGCAGTACTTC. Its protein product is CASSLAGGYEQYF.

The chain employs TRBV2 and TRBJ2-7, with 8 bases identical to TRBD1. This CDR3 is 15 amino acids long. CDR1 is SNHLY and CDR2 is FYNNEI in the germline V gene. Trimming took 0 bases from V and 4 from J; bases not matched to a gene: 5. This chain's CDR3 is CASSEARTGRYEQYF. The CDR3, as DNA: TGTGCCAGCAGTGAAGCGAGGACAGGGCGTTACGAGCAGTACTTC.

This clonotype was detected a few times. The chain recombines TRBV7-2 with TRBJ1-5; no clear D gene. The V and J ends lost 4 bases and 1 base respectively, with 8 bases between them. Looked up from germline, CDR1 is SGHTA and CDR2 is FQGNSA. There are 14 residues in the CDR3. The CDR3 nucleotides read TGTGCCAGCAGCTCCGGGAGCAGCAATCAGCCCCAGCATTTT. Translation: CASSSGSSNQPQHF.

V usage is TRBV10-3 and J usage is TRBJ2-2, with 7 bases fitting TRBD2. Germline values: CDR1 ENHRY, CDR2 SYGVKD. J was trimmed by 5 bases and V by 7 bases; bases with no gene match: 10. This CDR3 region has 15 residues. The CDR3 nucleotides read TGTGCCATCACCCCCGGCGGGGGATATACCGGGGAGCTGTTTTTT. This codes for CAITPGGGYTGELFF.